This T cell receptor beta chain was sequenced in a study of T cell changes during pregnancy in multiple sclerosis (dated by TCRdb to the late 2010s). Regarding the study in general: In women with multiple sclerosis, the researchers looked at how the T cell repertoire shifted as pregnancy progressed.

On this clone: There is no known antigen for this receptor. No quality values exist for individual bases; no much larger clone is one base distant.

Spanning cysteine to phenylalanine, the CDR3 consists of 13 amino acids. The read is trimmed to its CDR3 DNA, 39 bases read in frame from base 1. CDR1 MNHNS and CDR2 SASEGT are derived from the germline V gene. V sheds 0 bases and J sheds 11 bases, leaving 14 bases between their ends. Libraries were made using the immunoSEQ multiplex PCR assay. TCRdb retrieved this table from immuneACCESS and kept in-frame rearrangements only. Not all clones are present; in checked studies, unresolved V genes account for under half, and no reason is known for the remainder. The sample records 40,000 to 45,000 clones, roughly nine tenths of which are singletons. The ten largest clones add up to roughly 1.3% of the sample.

This TCR was sampled from a female donor with multiple sclerosis, enrolled in a pregnancy study. Source: CD4+ T cells from peripheral blood mononuclear cells, taken in the first trimester of pregnancy. The chain joins TRBV6-1 to TRBJ2-7; TRBD1 is possibly the D segment (5 matching bases). In nucleotides, the sequence is TGTGCCAGCAGTGAAGCGCGGACACTGCCTGAGTACTTC. This encodes CASSEARTLPEYF.